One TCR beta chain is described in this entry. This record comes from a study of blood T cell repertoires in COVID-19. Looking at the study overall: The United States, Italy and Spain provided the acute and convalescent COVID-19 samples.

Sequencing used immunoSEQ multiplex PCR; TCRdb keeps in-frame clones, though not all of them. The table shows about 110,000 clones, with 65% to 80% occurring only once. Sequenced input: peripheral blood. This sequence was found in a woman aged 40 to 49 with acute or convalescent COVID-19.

The CDR3 bases are TGTGCCAGCAGCCAAGCGGGGGGCCGTTCAGATACGCAGTATTTT. Protein: CASSQAGGRSDTQYF. The V gene is TRBV3-1 (or the pseudogene TRBV3-2), the J gene TRBJ2-3, with D tentatively TRBD2 (7 bases). Trimming removed 1 base from V and 4 bases from J, with 12 bases in between. Germline CDR1 is LGHDT and CDR2 is YNNKEL (reference sequence). The CDR3 sequence is 15 residues long.